The 30 T cell receptor beta chains listed next were all sequenced from one sample in a study of blood T cell repertoires in COVID-19. Sequenced by immunoSEQ multiplex PCR; TCRdb stores in-frame clones only, minus some. The table includes some 270,000 clones, roughly nine tenths detected once. Sample: peripheral blood. The source of these receptors is a woman aged 55-69 years who had recovered from COVID-19.

This chain uses TRBV5-8 with TRBJ2-7, with D perhaps TRBD2 (6 bases). This CDR3 spans 13 amino acids. Per germline, CDR1 SGHTS and CDR2 YDEGEE. V was trimmed by 5 bases and J by 5 bases, leaving 14 bases between them. CDR3 bases: TGTGCCAGCAGTTACTGGGAGGTCCACGAGCAGTACTTC. As protein: CASSYWEVHEQYF.

In DNA form, the CDR3 reads TGTGCCAGCTCATGGGGGCGAAACTATGGCTACACCTTC. It is translated as CASSWGRNYGYTF. The J gene is TRBJ1-2, the V gene TRBV7-8; tentative D call: TRBD1 (6 bases). V gave up 8 bases and J gave up 2 bases, with 12 bases separating them. Looked up from germline, CDR1 is SGHVS and CDR2 is FQNEAQ. The CDR3 length is 13 residues.

The V call is TRBV7-2, the J call TRBJ2-7; unclear D gene. Per germline, CDR1 SGHTA and CDR2 FQGNSA. This CDR3 is 14 amino acids long. V was clipped by 4 bases and J by 2 bases, with 12 bases between them. The CDR3 region is CASSSPPKPYEQYF. The CDR3 nucleotides are TGTGCCAGCAGCTCCCCTCCGAAGCCCTACGAGCAGTACTTC.

The chain is built from TRBV5-1 and TRBJ2-3; no reliable D call. The CDR3 is made up of 13 amino acids. V shed 0 bases and J shed 6 bases, with 8 bases lying between them. CDR1 and CDR2 from the germline V gene are SGHRS and YFSETQ. CDR3 DNA: TGCGCCAGCAGCTTGGCCGCCGGGGATACGCAGTATTTT. Its protein is CASSLAAGDTQYF.

CDR3 protein: CASSVRDRGFAGMNTEAFF. The CDR3 nucleotides are TGTGCCAGCAGTGTCCGGGACAGGGGGTTCGCTGGGATGAACACTGAAGCTTTCTTT. The chain recombines TRBV6-2 or TRBV6-3 with TRBJ1-1, with TRBD1 matching 11 bases. The CDR3 is made up of 19 amino acids. Trimming removed 5 bases from V and 0 bases from J; junction bases left unmatched: 14. In germline, CDR1 is MNHEY, CDR2 SVGEGT.

This clone was seen repeatedly, ten times or more. Within the sample, other DNA sequences also encode this same CDR3. This chain uses TRBV7-9 with TRBJ1-3, with TRBD1 matching over 7 bases. The J segment lost 2 bases and the V segment lost 5 bases, leaving 6 bases of the junction unmatched. This CDR3 spans 15 amino acids. Germline V gene data show CDR1 as SEHNR and CDR2 as FQNEAQ (reference sequence). In DNA, the CDR3 is TGTGCCAGCAGCCCCTGGACAGGTGCTGGAAACACCATATATTTT. Residues: CASSPWTGAGNTIYF. Based on the CDR3 plus reference TRBV7-9 and TRBJ1-3, the full variable domain is DTGVSQNPRHKITKRGQNVTFRCDPISEHNRLYWYRQTLGQGPEFLTYFQNEAQLEKSRLLSDRFSAERPKGSFSTLEIQRTEQGDSAMYLCASSPWTGAGNTIYFGEGSWLTVV.

This clone was counted once. The V call is TRBV4-3, the J call TRBJ1-1; the D gene is possibly TRBD1 (5 bases). The V end was cut by 4 bases, the J end by 1 base, with 13 bases between. Germline V gene lookup returns CDR1 LGHNA and CDR2 YSLEER. This CDR3 spans 15 amino acids. CDR3 DNA: TGCGCCAGCAGCCGAGTTACTACAGGGAACACTGAAGCTTTCTTT. Translation: CASSRVTTGNTEAFF.

The rearrangement uses TRBV6-5 and TRBJ2-2, with D possibly matching TRBD1 (6 bases). This CDR3 comprises 14 residues. CDR1 MNHEY and CDR2 SVGAGI come from the germline V gene. Trimming pared 3 bases from V and 3 bases from J, leaving 8 bases between. The DNA of the CDR3 is TGTGCCAGCAGTTATAACAGGGACACCGGGGAGCTGTTTTTT. Translating it yields CASSYNRDTGELFF.

The chain carries TRBV7-2 and TRBJ1-1; D is uncertain. With 1 base removed from V and 0 bases from J, the gap between germline ends came to 6 bases. The CDR3 length is 14 residues. Germline V gene sequence: CDR1 SGHTA, CDR2 FQGNSA. The CDR3 DNA reads TGTGCCAGCAGCTTAGGACACTTGAACACTGAAGCTTTCTTT. Translating gives CASSLGHLNTEAFF.

V usage is TRBV11-2 and J usage is TRBJ1-1; no firm D call. The CDR3 runs 14 residues. V gave up 1 base and J gave up 8 bases, with 14 bases separating them. Per germline, CDR1 SGHAT and CDR2 FQNNGV. The CDR3 here is CASSLGGRVQEAFF. As DNA, the CDR3 is TGTGCCAGCAGCTTAGGAGGGAGGGTCCAGGAAGCTTTCTTT.

The DNA for the CDR3 is TGTGCCAGCAGCCCCCGATCAGAACCCCGCCTAGGAGATTCACCCCTCCACTTT. Translation: CASSPRSEPRLGDSPLHF. J is TRBJ1-6 and V is TRBV9; D ambiguous. This CDR3 has 18 amino acids. The V gene lost 4 bases and the J gene lost 8 bases, with 25 bases spanning the gap. Germline V CDR1 and CDR2: SGDLS, YYNGEE.

The gene calls are TRBV14 and TRBJ1-2; D is uncertain. The CDR3 has 10 residues. V was cut by 6 bases and J by 6 bases, with 5 bases left in between. Germline CDR1 is SGHDN and CDR2 is FVKESK. Here the CDR3 DNA reads TGTGCCAGCAGACCAGATGGCTACACCTTC. Translation: CASRPDGYTF.

The genes are TRBV6-5 and TRBJ1-2; no clear D gene. In germline, CDR1 is MNHEY, CDR2 SVGAGI. V was clipped by 6 bases and J by 2 bases, with 7 bases between them. This CDR3 spans 12 amino acids. CDR3 region: CASRTPNYGYTF. In DNA, the CDR3 is TGTGCCAGCAGAACACCGAACTATGGCTACACCTTC.

Concerning this clone itself: Other DNA sequences from this sample encode an identical CDR3 as well. J is TRBJ1-2 and V is TRBV9; D gene uncertain. Germline-derived CDR1 and CDR2 are SGDLS and YYNGEE. The CDR3 is made up of 11 amino acids. The germline V and J ends were trimmed by 3 bases and 8 bases, with 8 bases remaining between them. CDR3 DNA sequence: TGTGCCAGCAGCGCTTACAGAGGCTACACCTTC. It specifies CASSAYRGYTF.

CDR3 region: CASAFQGMVVRAKNIQYF. Here the CDR3 DNA reads TGTGCCAGCGCATTCCAGGGGATGGTCGTCCGAGCCAAAAACATTCAGTACTTC. The chain has TRBV5-5 and TRBJ2-4, with a weak D call TRBD1 (6 bases). The CDR3 has 18 residues. The V and J ends lost 7 bases and 0 bases respectively, with 23 bases between them. Germline values: CDR1 SGHKS, CDR2 YYEKEE (reference sequence).

This clone was observed a handful of times. This chain joins TRBV18 and TRBJ2-3; 11 bases align to TRBD1. From germline, CDR1 is KGHSH and CDR2 LQKENI. The CDR3 sequence is 18 residues long. J lost 2 bases, V lost 4 bases, and 11 bases had no gene match. The CDR3 DNA reads as TGTGCCAGCTCACTGGGACAGGGGGTTCGAATACACACAGATACGCAGTATTTT. Translated: CASSLGQGVRIHTDTQYF.

The V gene is TRBV6-5, the J gene TRBJ2-7, with TRBD1 matching 8 bases. Germline V gene data show CDR1 as MNHEY and CDR2 as SVGAGI. V shed 4 bases and J 5 bases; nucleotides not matched to a gene: 10. The length of the CDR3 is 15 residues. The CDR3 DNA reads TGTGCCAGCAGTTTGACAGGGGTTTTTTTCCACGAGCAGTACTTC. Translating gives CASSLTGVFFHEQYF.

This sequence joins TRBV7-2 and TRBJ2-3; maybe TRBD2 (5 bases). This CDR3 comprises 14 residues. V lost 5 bases to trimming and J lost 4 bases, with 13 bases between them. Germline assignment: CDR1 SGHTA and CDR2 FQGNSA. The CDR3 reads CASSSEGRSDTQYF. For the CDR3, the DNA is TGTGCCAGCAGCAGTGAGGGAAGGTCAGATACGCAGTATTTT.

CDR3 DNA sequence: TGTGCCAGCAGCTCTAGCGGGGGCTCGGAGACCCAGTACTTC. Its protein is CASSSSGGSETQYF. The V and J genes are TRBV7-2 and TRBJ2-5; 10 bases fit TRBD2. V lost 4 bases to trimming and J lost 5 bases; unmatched junction nucleotides: 4. The CDR3 runs 14 residues. Germline CDR1 is SGHTA and CDR2 is FQGNSA.

V gene TRBV6-5 combines with J gene TRBJ1-5; 7 nucleotides line up with TRBD1. Germline loops: CDR1 MNHEY, CDR2 SVGAGI. This CDR3 has 15 amino acids. V gave up 4 bases and J gave up 1 base; unmatched junction bases: 4. The CDR3 nucleotides read TGTGCCAGCAGTTTAGGGGGCGGGAGCAATCAGCCCCAGCATTTT. This sequence encodes CASSLGGGSNQPQHF.

This chain joins TRBV5-1 and TRBJ2-7; possibly TRBD2 for D (6 bases). Germline lookup yields CDR1 SGHRS and CDR2 YFSETQ. Trimming took off 7 bases at V and 6 bases at J, with 23 bases between the two ends. This CDR3 spans 15 amino acids. The CDR3 reads CASAWGEFGVAEQYF. In nucleotides, the CDR3 is TGCGCCAGCGCCTGGGGGGAGTTCGGGGTTGCCGAGCAGTACTTC. Using reference TRBV5-1 and TRBJ2-7 for the parts outside the CDR3, the full variable domain is KAGVTQTPRYLIKTRGQQVTLSCSPISGHRSVSWYQQTPGQGLQFLFEYFSETQRNKGNFPGRFSGRQFSNSRSEMNVSTLELGDSALYLCASAWGEFGVAEQYFGPGTRLTVT.

The chain has TRBV4-1 and TRBJ1-6; 7 bases align to TRBD1. This CDR3 has 16 amino acids. V lost 1 base, J lost 8 bases, and 8 bases stayed unmatched. CDR1 and CDR2 (germline): MGHRA, YSYEKL. CDR3 in amino acids: CASSQVHDREHSPLHF. The CDR3 DNA reads as TGCGCCAGCAGCCAAGTCCATGACAGGGAGCATTCACCCCTCCACTTT.

This chain links TRBV9 with TRBJ2-3, with 9 positions matching TRBD2. Germline CDR1 is SGDLS and CDR2 is YYNGEE. V trimming: 4 bases; J trimming: 2 bases; junction bases outside the gene matches: 17. The CDR3 covers 19 residues. DNA for the CDR3: TGTGCCAGCAGCCCCCGCCGGGGCGGGGGGGCCTATTTCACAGATACGCAGTATTTT. It yields the protein CASSPRRGGGAYFTDTQYF.

The J gene is TRBJ2-5, the V gene TRBV5-1, with 7 bases that match TRBD2. Germline V CDR1 and CDR2: SGHRS, YFSETQ. This CDR3 is built from 19 residues. V shed 0 bases, J shed 2 bases, and the junction held 16 bases outside the gene matches. The CDR3 loop is CASSLAPAWGGGQQETQYF. The CDR3 DNA is TGCGCCAGCAGCTTGGCACCGGCGTGGGGGGGTGGCCAGCAAGAGACCCAGTACTTC.

The rearrangement joins TRBV19 to TRBJ2-6, with D possibly matching TRBD1 (6 bases). Germline V CDR1 and CDR2: LNHDA, SQIVND (reference sequence). The CDR3 totals 14 residues. Trimming pared 4 bases from V and 4 bases from J, leaving 8 bases between. CDR3 loop: CASSRTVGANVLTF. CDR3 nucleotide sequence: TGTGCCAGTAGTAGGACAGTCGGGGCCAACGTCCTGACTTTC.

The chain is built from TRBV4-1 and TRBJ1-3; D may be TRBD1 (6 bases). The CDR3 consists of 17 residues. Germline V gene data show CDR1 as MGHRA and CDR2 as YSYEKL. Trimming cost V 0 bases and J 0 bases, with 12 bases left between them. CDR3 nucleotides: TGCGCCAGCAGCCAAGAAGGGGGGGGGTTCTCTGGAAACACCATATATTTT. Its translation is CASSQEGGGFSGNTIYF.

This chain uses TRBV9 with TRBJ2-2, with 11 bases fitting TRBD2. Germline lookup yields CDR1 SGDLS and CDR2 YYNGEE. The CDR3 contains 18 residues. The V and J ends lost 1 base and 2 bases, in that order; junction bases with no gene match: 7. CDR3 protein: CASSVRASGGPNTGELFF. CDR3 in DNA: TGTGCCAGCAGCGTAAGGGCTAGCGGGGGGCCCAACACCGGGGAGCTGTTTTTT.

In this sample, this clone turned up many times. One junction end does not reproduce the germline sequence, and a read error may be involved. The genes are TRBV10-3 and TRBJ1-1; 9 bases map to TRBD1. CDR3 length: 15 residues. Germline loops: CDR1 ENHRY, CDR2 SYGVKD. The CDR3 region has the DNA TGTGCCATCAGTGAGTCGGGGACAGGGCACACTGAAGCCTTCTTT. Its translation is CAISESGTGHTEAFF.

Remarks on this clone: The identical CDR3 is also encoded by other nucleotide sequences in the sample. The V and J genes are TRBV28 and TRBJ1-3; weak D call: TRBD1 (6 bases). The V end lost 5 bases, the J end lost 0 bases, and 8 bases lay between the germline ends. Germline values: CDR1 MDHEN, CDR2 SYDVKM. The CDR3 has 14 amino acids. In DNA, the CDR3 is TGTGCCAGCAGTACACAGGGCTCTGGAAACACCATATATTTT. It specifies CASSTQGSGNTIYF.

The rearrangement uses TRBV7-3 and TRBJ1-4, with 8 positions matching TRBD1. Germline V gene lookup returns CDR1 SGHTA and CDR2 FQGTGA. Trimming took 0 bases from V and 6 from J; bases not matched to a gene: 24. The CDR3 contains 22 residues. CDR3 protein: CASSLTVMAGGPPAQNHEKLFF. As DNA, the CDR3 is TGTGCCAGCAGCTTAACGGTTATGGCAGGGGGCCCCCCTGCCCAAAATCATGAAAAACTGTTTTTT.